This T cell receptor beta chain was found in a study of Ad26.COV2.S vaccination and SARS-CoV-2 variants. Study-wide context: The vaccine Ad26.COV2.S was put into the muscle once, or twice with 56 days between.

The treatment was: roughly 18 received Ad26.COV2.S at low or high dose, single or two shots; about five received placebo; per-sample allocation not given. Repertoires come from day 63 after the first vaccine or placebo injection. This CDR3 has 15 residues. Deletions cut 7 bases from V and 7 bases from J, with 20 bases between. Germline-derived CDR1 and CDR2 are LNHDA and SQIVND (reference sequence). TCRdb's table, derived via immunoSEQ multiplex PCR, lists solely in-frame clones and lacks some. The repertoire consists of roughly 460,000 clones, with 80% to 90% occurring once and the leading ten covering 1.5% to 2%.

The sample in question was peripheral blood, obtained in a trial of Ad26.COV2.S vaccine versus placebo. This receptor was taken from a person between 18 and 65 years old who received the Ad26.COV2.S COVID-19 vaccine or a placebo. The chain couples TRBV19 to TRBJ1-5, with D unclear. CDR3 loop: CASIQAISFGQPQHF. The CDR3 bases are TGTGCCAGTATCCAGGCCATTAGCTTCGGGCAGCCCCAGCATTTT.